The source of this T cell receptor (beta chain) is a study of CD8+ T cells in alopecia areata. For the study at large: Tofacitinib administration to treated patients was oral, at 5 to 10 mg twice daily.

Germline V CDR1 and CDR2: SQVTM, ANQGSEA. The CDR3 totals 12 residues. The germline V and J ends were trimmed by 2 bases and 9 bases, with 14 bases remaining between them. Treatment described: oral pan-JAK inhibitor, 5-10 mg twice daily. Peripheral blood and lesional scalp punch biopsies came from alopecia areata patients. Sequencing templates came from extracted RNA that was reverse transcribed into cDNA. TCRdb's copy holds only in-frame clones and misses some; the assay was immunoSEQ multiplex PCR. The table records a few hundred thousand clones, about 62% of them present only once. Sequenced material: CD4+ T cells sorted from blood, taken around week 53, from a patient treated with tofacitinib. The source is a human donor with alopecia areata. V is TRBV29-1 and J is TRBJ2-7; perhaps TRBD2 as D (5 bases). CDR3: CSVEYSSRGQYF. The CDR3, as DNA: TGCAGCGTTGAATATAGTTCCCGGGGGCAGTACTTC.